The clone carrying this T cell receptor (beta chain) was seen more than once but under ten times. The source of the sample is a study of Graves' ophthalmopathy and Graves' hyperthyroidism. Whole-study context: Sampling took place at initial diagnosis, with peripheral blood obtained before any treatment.

This CDR3 has 13 amino acids. V was clipped by 7 bases and J by 7 bases, with 11 bases between them. The starting material, roughly 9.4 ml of fresh peripheral blood, provided the PBMCs. Amplification from RNA transcripts yielded the TCR beta CDR3 regions. The library came from an HTBI-primed first-round RT-PCR and a second-round multiplex PCR. From the multiplex PCR reads, TCRdb called clonotypes with MiXCR, one entry per CDR3 protein. The sample gives some 750,000 distinct CDR3 sequences, roughly 40% of which show up once; 44% is in the top ten. Sequencing used peripheral blood. This clonotype originated in an adult man with Graves' ophthalmopathy. This chain links TRBV12-3 or TRBV12-4 with TRBJ1-6; tentative D call: TRBD1 (5 bases). For the CDR3, the DNA is TGTGCCAGCAACCCCGGGGCAAATTCACCCCTCCACTTT. This sequence encodes CASNPGANSPLHF.